The 14 T cell receptor beta chains reported below all come from one sample, sequenced in a study of T cell responses to AZD1222 COVID-19 vaccine. The protocol was immunoSEQ multiplex PCR, while the TCRdb copy is restricted to in-frame clones and leaves out a portion. Of more than 95,000 clones in the sample, more than 75% were seen once. The source was peripheral blood, collected on day 0 of AZD1222 vaccination. The origin of the receptors is an adult in good health.

The genes are TRBV7-8 and TRBJ2-7, with 9 bases fitting TRBD1. Looked up from germline, CDR1 is SGHVS and CDR2 is FQNEAQ. This CDR3 is built from 16 residues. After removal of 8 bases from V and 3 bases from J, the junction contained 14 bases not matched to a gene. The CDR3 DNA reads TGTGCCAGCGTCCGGGGTTCCGGGACAGGGTTCTACGAGCAGTACTTC. Translating it yields CASVRGSGTGFYEQYF.

J is TRBJ2-7 and V is TRBV28; 9 bases map to TRBD1. Germline CDR1 reads MDHEN; CDR2 reads SYDVKM. The trim removed 8 bases at V and 7 bases at J, leaving 6 bases unmatched. CDR3 length equals 12 residues. The CDR3: CASRDRVKEQYF. CDR3 DNA sequence: TGTGCCAGCCGGGACAGGGTGAAAGAGCAGTACTTC.

V is TRBV30 and J is TRBJ1-1, with D unresolved. The CDR3 sequence is 14 residues long. From germline, CDR1 is GTSNPN and CDR2 SVGIG (reference sequence). The V end was cut by 1 base, the J end by 1 base, with 10 bases between. CDR3 amino acids: CAWSATQPNTEAFF. The CDR3 DNA reads as TGTGCCTGGAGTGCGACACAGCCGAACACTGAAGCTTTCTTT.

The count of this clone is one. This sequence joins TRBV19 and TRBJ2-1, with D possibly TRBD2 on 6 matching bases. Trimming removed 8 bases at V and 0 bases at J, with 20 bases between. The CDR3 consists of 17 residues. CDR1 is LNHDA and CDR2 is SQIVND in the germline V gene (reference sequence). CDR3 DNA: TGTGCCAGTGACCCGGGACTGGCTGCGGACTCCTACAATGAGCAGTTCTTC. This encodes CASDPGLAADSYNEQFF.

The CDR3 sequence is CASSLGGVGNTEAFF. For the CDR3, the DNA is TGTGCCAGCTCCCTCGGGGGGGTCGGGAACACTGAAGCTTTCTTT. The V and J genes are TRBV18 and TRBJ1-1; perhaps TRBD1 as D (5 bases). From germline, CDR1 is KGHSH and CDR2 LQKENI. The CDR3 length is 15 residues. Trimming took off 6 bases at V and 1 base at J, with 15 bases between the two ends.

The gene calls are TRBV5-4 and TRBJ2-5; 10 nucleotides align to TRBD2. After removal of 3 bases from V and 3 bases from J, the junction contained 5 bases not matched to a gene. The CDR3 consists of 15 residues. Looked up from germline, CDR1 is SGHNT and CDR2 is YYREEE (reference sequence). The CDR3 bases are TGTGCCAGCAGCTCAGCTAGCGGGAGAGAAGAGACCCAGTACTTC. It translates to CASSSASGREETQYF. The complete variable domain, with remaining parts taken from reference TRBV5-4 and TRBJ2-5, reads ETGVTQSPTHLIKTRGQQVTLRCSSQSGHNTVSWYQQALGQGPQFIFQYYREEENGRGNFPPRFSGLQFPNYSSELNVNALELDDSALYLCASSSASGREETQYFGPGTRLLVL.

The chain has TRBV4-1 and TRBJ1-6; no definite D call. This CDR3 is built from 17 residues. Germline loops: CDR1 MGHRA, CDR2 YSYEKL. Trimming left V 0 bases short and J 0 bases short, with 9 bases between. CDR3 sequence: CASSQEVRSSYNSPLHF. CDR3 coding DNA: TGCGCCAGCAGCCAAGAAGTCAGGAGCTCCTATAATTCACCCCTCCACTTT.

The CDR3 spells CASSLGHGTQPQHF. The CDR3 DNA reads as TGCGCCAGCAGCCTCGGACACGGTACACAGCCCCAGCATTTT. The V and J genes are TRBV5-1 and TRBJ1-5; possibly TRBD1 for D (5 bases). Germline CDR1 SGHRS, CDR2 YFSETQ. The CDR3 covers 14 residues. Trimming cost V 4 bases and J 7 bases, with 15 bases left between them.

This clone was counted only a few times. This chain links TRBV5-1 with TRBJ2-1; the match to TRBD2 covers 8 bases. CDR1 and CDR2 from the germline V gene are SGHRS and YFSETQ. The ends lost 4 bases at V and 4 bases at J; junction bases unmatched: 7. This CDR3 is 15 amino acids long. The CDR3 loop reads CASSQGAGAYNEQFF. The CDR3 DNA reads as TGCGCCAGCAGCCAGGGAGCGGGGGCTTACAATGAGCAGTTCTTC. The whole variable domain, filled in from reference TRBV5-1 and TRBJ2-1, reads KAGVTQTPRYLIKTRGQQVTLSCSPISGHRSVSWYQQTPGQGLQFLFEYFSETQRNKGNFPGRFSGRQFSNSRSEMNVSTLELGDSALYLCASSQGAGAYNEQFFGPGTRLTVL.

The V and J genes are TRBV11-2 and TRBJ1-2, with D possibly matching TRBD1 (6 bases). With 4 bases removed from V and 5 bases from J, the gap between germline ends came to 14 bases. This CDR3 has 14 residues. Germline V gene sequence: CDR1 SGHAT, CDR2 FQNNGV. The CDR3 sequence is CASSYHGGAYGYTF. CDR3 DNA: TGTGCCAGCAGCTATCACGGGGGGGCTTATGGCTACACCTTC.

J is TRBJ2-3 and V is TRBV2; 9 nucleotides match TRBD2. Germline assignment: CDR1 SNHLY and CDR2 FYNNEI. V dropped 2 bases and J dropped 6; count of bases not matched to a gene: 6. There are 15 residues in the CDR3. CDR3 amino acids: CASSELAGVSDTQYF. DNA for the CDR3: TGTGCCAGCAGTGAATTAGCGGGAGTCTCGGATACGCAGTATTTT.

The chain links TRBV28 to TRBJ1-5, with D possibly being TRBD1 (5 bases). Germline CDR1 MDHEN, CDR2 SYDVKM. Trimming took 8 bases from V and 1 from J, leaving 18 bases between them. The length of the CDR3 is 16 residues. This CDR3 is CASCWGGTGSNQPQHF. As DNA, the CDR3 is TGTGCCAGCTGTTGGGGGGGGACGGGAAGCAATCAGCCCCAGCATTTT.

This chain joins TRBV28 and TRBJ2-2, with 7 bases aligning to TRBD1. J lost 6 bases, V lost 10 bases, and 17 bases had no gene match. The CDR3 has 16 residues. Looked up from germline, CDR1 is MDHEN and CDR2 is SYDVKM. DNA for the CDR3: TGTGCCACCCTATCTCGCGGCAGGGGGTCCCCCGGGGAGCTGTTTTTT. As protein: CATLSRGRGSPGELFF.

V is TRBV27 and J is TRBJ2-2; TRBD2 matches 7 bases. The trim removed 7 bases at V and 8 bases at J, leaving 10 bases unmatched. The CDR3 has 14 residues. Germline loops: CDR1 MNHEY, CDR2 SMNVEV (reference sequence). Here the CDR3 DNA reads TGTGCCAGCACATCCAGCGGGGTGTTGGGGGAGCTGTTTTTT. It yields the protein CASTSSGVLGELFF.